The 31 T cell receptor beta chains below come from one sample, sequenced in a study of PD-1 blockade in classical Hodgkin lymphoma. The data were produced by immunoSEQ multiplex PCR, yet TCRdb's version contains in-frame clones alone and is incomplete. The profile shows under 70,000 clones, 88% of them singletons. In every patient, relapse followed autologous stem cell transplantation, while exposure to brentuximab vedotin differed. Sequenced material: peripheral blood mononuclear cells (PBMCs), taken at baseline. These receptor sequences come from a human donor with classical Hodgkin lymphoma.

The CDR3 region is CASRTVGSYEQYF. The CDR3 nucleotides read TGTGCCAGCAGAACCGTCGGGAGCTACGAGCAGTACTTC. The rearrangement joins TRBV5-4 to TRBJ2-7; D is possibly TRBD2 (6 bases). Trimming stripped 5 bases from V and 3 bases from J, with 12 bases between. This CDR3 contains 13 residues. Germline loops: CDR1 SGHNT, CDR2 YYREEE (reference sequence).

This chain connects TRBV2 to TRBJ2-7; TRBD1 matches at 11 bases. This CDR3 is 13 amino acids long. V dropped 9 bases and J dropped 5; count of bases not matched to a gene: 6. The germline V gene has CDR1 SNHLY and CDR2 FYNNEI. CDR3 nucleotides: TGTGCCAGTAGGGACAGGGGGACCCACGAGCAGTACTTC. Translated, it gives CASRDRGTHEQYF.

The V and J genes are TRBV5-8 and TRBJ1-3, with D perhaps TRBD1 (6 bases). Trimming removed 0 bases from V and 2 bases from J, with 15 bases in between. Germline-derived CDR1 and CDR2 are SGHTS and YDEGEE. CDR3 size: 17 residues. CDR3 sequence: CASSLDSLGAAGNTIYF. CDR3 sequence (DNA): TGTGCCAGCAGCTTGGACTCTCTGGGGGCTGCTGGAAACACCATATATTTT.

The gene calls are TRBV7-9 and TRBJ2-7; D might be TRBD1 or TRBD2, each matching 6 bases. The CDR3 is 15 residues long. Germline V CDR1 and CDR2: SEHNR, FQNEAQ (reference sequence). The germline V and J ends were trimmed by 3 bases and 5 bases, with 17 bases remaining between them. The CDR3 sequence is CASSFVGRGEHEQYF. DNA for the CDR3: TGTGCCAGCAGCTTTGTGGGTAGGGGGGAACACGAGCAGTACTTC.

The V gene is TRBV7-6, the J gene TRBJ2-5; D unclear. This CDR3 has 13 amino acids. V was shortened by 2 bases and J by 4 bases, with 8 bases between the two germline ends. Germline-derived CDR1 and CDR2 are SGHVS and FNYEAQ. CDR3 bases: TGTGCCAGCAGCTTACCGTCTCTAGAGACCCAGTACTTC. Translated, it gives CASSLPSLETQYF.

The rearrangement joins TRBV4-2 to TRBJ2-3; D is unclear. Trimming removed 0 bases from V and 0 bases from J, with 7 bases in between. The CDR3 is 15 amino acids. CDR1 is LGHNA and CDR2 is YNFKEQ in the germline V gene. The CDR3 sequence: CASSQDLRSTDTQYF. CDR3 DNA: TGTGCCAGCAGCCAAGATTTGCGGAGCACAGATACGCAGTATTTT.

About this clone itself: A clone one base away is much larger, so this may be a read error. V and J are TRBV21-1 and TRBJ2-1. TRBV21-1 is flagged as a pseudogene. This CDR3 has 12 amino acids. The CDR3 sequence: CASSVVGNEQFF. The CDR3 DNA reads as TGTGCCAGCAGCGTAGTGGGCAATGAGCAGTTCTTC.

The chain is built from TRBV4-1 and TRBJ2-5; D gene ambiguous. The CDR3 length is 13 residues. CDR1 and CDR2 from the germline V gene are MGHRA and YSYEKL. V lost 4 bases and J 3 bases, leaving 9 bases between the germline ends. As DNA, the CDR3 is TGCGCCAGCAGCCGGGGAAGTGAAGAGACCCAGTACTTC. This sequence encodes CASSRGSEETQYF.

J is TRBJ2-3 and V is TRBV11-1, with D possibly matching TRBD2 (6 bases). The CDR3 runs 16 residues. CDR1 and CDR2 from the germline V gene are SGHAT and FQDESV (reference sequence). V was clipped by 5 bases and J by 4 bases, with 19 bases between them. CDR3 protein: CASSAAGNWGADTQYF. The DNA of the CDR3 is TGTGCCAGCAGCGCAGCAGGGAATTGGGGGGCAGATACGCAGTATTTT.

This chain uses TRBV9 with TRBJ2-1; TRBD2 matches at 10 bases. The CDR3 runs 17 residues. Losses at the gene ends were 0 bases for V and 4 bases for J; bases not matched to a gene: 7. Germline V CDR1 and CDR2: SGDLS, YYNGEE. CDR3 sequence reads: CASSVGPTSGPYNEQFF. The CDR3 DNA sequence: TGTGCCAGCAGCGTAGGGCCGACTAGCGGGCCTTACAATGAGCAGTTCTTC.

This clone was detected once. The genes are TRBV9 and TRBJ2-2; 16 bases fit TRBD2. CDR1 is SGDLS, CDR2 YYNGEE, per germline. V was clipped by 4 bases and J by 1 base; unmatched bases: 19. The CDR3 has 23 residues. The CDR3 loop is CASSPRAPLGTSGGARNTGELFF. CDR3 sequence (DNA): TGTGCCAGCAGCCCGAGGGCACCCCTCGGGACTAGCGGGGGGGCTAGGAACACCGGGGAGCTGTTTTTT.

The chain carries TRBV6-6 and TRBJ2-5; D uncertain. The CDR3 has 14 amino acids. V was cut by 0 bases and J by 3 bases, with 8 bases left in between. Germline values: CDR1 MNHNY, CDR2 SVGAGI (reference sequence). CDR3 in amino acids: CASSYSLGEETQYF. As DNA, the CDR3 is TGTGCCAGCAGTTACTCTCTCGGAGAAGAGACCCAGTACTTC.

The chain carries TRBV7-3 and TRBJ2-1; 7 positions agree with TRBD2. Germline lookup yields CDR1 SGHTA and CDR2 FQGTGA. This CDR3 region has 15 residues. Trimming removed 2 bases from V and 4 bases from J; junction bases left unmatched: 5. CDR3 sequence reads: CASSLAAGEYNEQFF. The CDR3 region has the DNA TGTGCCAGCAGCTTAGCGGCGGGGGAGTACAATGAGCAGTTCTTC.

The chain carries TRBV6-1 and TRBJ1-5, with D unresolved. CDR1 and CDR2 from the germline V gene are MNHNS and SASEGT. Trimming pared 2 bases from V and 15 bases from J, leaving 14 bases between. The CDR3 is made up of 12 amino acids. Here the CDR3 DNA reads TGTGCCAGCAGTGAATGGAGTGGAAATCGGCATTTT. Translating it yields CASSEWSGNRHF.

V and J are TRBV18 and TRBJ2-1, with 7 bases matching TRBD2. Germline V gives CDR1 KGHSH, CDR2 LQKENI. The CDR3 loop spans 13 amino acids. V was pared by 3 bases and J by 9 bases, with 5 bases of the junction left unmatched. CDR3 DNA sequence: TGTGCCAGCTCACCGGGTGGCGGGGGTGAGCAGTTCTTC. This translates into CASSPGGGGEQFF.

This rearrangement joins TRBV6-1 to TRBJ2-4; D gene unclear. V lost 7 bases, J lost 1 base, and 11 bases lay in between. This CDR3 has 14 residues. Germline values: CDR1 MNHNS, CDR2 SASEGT. DNA of the CDR3: TGTGCCAGCAACCTTGAGTACGCCAAAAACATTCAGTACTTC. As protein: CASNLEYAKNIQYF.

This sequence joins TRBV9 and TRBJ1-6; TRBD1 matches at 7 bases. Germline loops: CDR1 SGDLS, CDR2 YYNGEE. V was pared by 0 bases and J by 2 bases, with 5 bases of the junction left unmatched. The CDR3 extends over 17 amino acids. The CDR3 protein is CASSVEGAVTYNSPLHF. CDR3 bases: TGTGCCAGCAGCGTAGAGGGGGCTGTCACCTATAATTCACCCCTCCACTTT.

CDR3: CASSVVDRGYEQYF. The CDR3 DNA sequence: TGTGCCAGCAGCGTAGTGGACAGAGGATACGAGCAGTACTTC. The chain uses TRBV9 and TRBJ2-7; D may be TRBD1 (6 bases). The V end lost 0 bases, the J end lost 4 bases, and 11 bases lay between the germline ends. This CDR3 is built from 14 residues. Germline CDR1 and CDR2: SGDLS and YYNGEE.

The chain couples TRBV4-3 to TRBJ2-5; D gene ambiguous. CDR3 length: 16 residues. Trimming pared 4 bases from V and 5 bases from J, leaving 20 bases between. Germline CDR1 is LGHNA and CDR2 is YSLEER. CDR3 amino acids: CASSRGPVWVEETQYF. Written as DNA, the CDR3 is TGCGCCAGCAGCCGCGGCCCTGTTTGGGTAGAGGAGACCCAGTACTTC.

The gene calls are TRBV6-5 and TRBJ2-5; maybe TRBD2 (5 bases). With 6 bases removed from V and 7 bases from J, the gap between germline ends came to 12 bases. This CDR3 is 12 amino acids long. CDR1 MNHEY and CDR2 SVGAGI come from the germline V gene. The DNA of the CDR3 is TGTGCCAGCAGCGGACCTGAGGGGACCCAGTACTTC. It encodes CASSGPEGTQYF.

This clone was found a few times. This rearrangement joins TRBV6-4 to TRBJ2-3, with 10 bases fitting TRBD2. Germline trimming cut 4 bases from V and 3 bases from J; bases unmatched to any gene: 7. The CDR3 is 16 amino acids. Germline V gives CDR1 MRHNA, CDR2 SNTAGT. Written as DNA, the CDR3 is TGTGCCAGCAGTGTGTCTAGCGGGGGTAATACAGATACGCAGTATTTT. It translates to CASSVSSGGNTDTQYF.

The chain uses TRBV7-9 and TRBJ1-1; 8 bases line up with TRBD1. After removal of 5 bases from V and 1 base from J, the junction contained 3 bases not matched to a gene. This CDR3 spans 14 amino acids. Germline CDR1 and CDR2: SEHNR and FQNEAQ (reference sequence). The CDR3 is CASSLGQGNTEAFF. Here the CDR3 DNA reads TGTGCCAGCAGCCTCGGACAGGGGAACACTGAAGCTTTCTTT.

The CDR3 nucleotides are TGTGCCAGTAGTATAGGTTTAGATGAGCAGTTCTTC. It translates to CASSIGLDEQFF. The gene calls are TRBV19 and TRBJ2-1; D is uncertain. The CDR3 sequence is 12 residues long. Germline V gene lookup returns CDR1 LNHDA and CDR2 SQIVND (reference sequence). V lost 1 base to trimming and J lost 8 bases, with 6 bases between them. Using reference TRBV19 and TRBJ2-1 for the parts outside the CDR3, the full variable domain is DGGITQSPKYLFRKEGQNVTLSCEQNLNHDAMYWYRQDPGQGLRLIYYSQIVNDFQKGDIAEGYSVSREKKESFPLTVTSAQKNPTAFYLCASSIGLDEQFFGPGTRLTVL.

This chain links TRBV5-1 with TRBJ1-6, with no clear D. Germline CDR1 is SGHRS and CDR2 is YFSETQ. Trimming pared 2 bases from V and 8 bases from J, leaving 8 bases between. The CDR3 spans 13 residues. CDR3 sequence reads: CASSFTADSPLHF. In DNA, the CDR3 is TGCGCCAGCAGCTTTACAGCAGATTCACCCCTCCACTTT. Full variable domain (missing parts from reference TRBV5-1 and TRBJ1-6): KAGVTQTPRYLIKTRGQQVTLSCSPISGHRSVSWYQQTPGQGLQFLFEYFSETQRNKGNFPGRFSGRQFSNSRSEMNVSTLELGDSALYLCASSFTADSPLHFGNGTRLTVT.

Note on this clone: This sample includes further DNA sequences coding for the same CDR3. The chain uses TRBV28 and TRBJ1-2; TRBD1 matches at 9 bases. Per the germline V gene, CDR1 is MDHEN and CDR2 is SYDVKM. The CDR3 is made up of 13 amino acids. The junction had 3 bases not matched to a gene; V was cut back by 6 bases and J by 4 bases. The CDR3 region is CASSLGQGYGYTF. The CDR3 DNA sequence: TGTGCCAGCAGCCTGGGACAGGGCTATGGCTACACCTTC.

This rearrangement joins TRBV6-5 to TRBJ2-7; 9 positions agree with TRBD1. Looked up from germline, CDR1 is MNHEY and CDR2 is SVGAGI. J lost 2 bases, V lost 2 bases, and 7 bases had no gene match. This CDR3 is built from 16 residues. The CDR3 spells CASSYGGTGFPYEQYF. The CDR3 DNA reads TGTGCCAGCAGTTACGGTGGGACAGGGTTCCCCTACGAGCAGTACTTC.

The rearrangement uses TRBV11-2 and TRBJ2-7; 7 nucleotides agree with TRBD1. Germline assignment: CDR1 SGHAT and CDR2 FQNNGV. The CDR3 length is 11 residues. The CDR3 coding sequence is TGTGCCAGCAGCCGCGCACAGGGGTTTAGGGTC. This gives the protein CASSRAQGFRV.

V gene TRBV12-5 combines with J gene TRBJ2-7; TRBD2 agrees at 8 bases. V gave up 6 bases and J gave up 6 bases; unmatched junction bases: 7. From germline, CDR1 is LGHNT and CDR2 FRNRAP. The CDR3 has 13 residues. This CDR3 reads CASGPGLDAEQYF. In DNA form, the CDR3 reads TGTGCTAGTGGGCCGGGACTAGACGCCGAGCAGTACTTC.

The rearrangement joins TRBV14 to TRBJ2-7; 8 bases match TRBD1. V shed 4 bases, J shed 7 bases, and the junction held 18 bases outside the gene matches. From germline, CDR1 is SGHDN and CDR2 FVKESK. CDR3 length: 17 residues. The CDR3 is CASSRDRIPILRYEQYF. In nucleotides, the CDR3 is TGTGCCAGCAGCCGGGACAGGATCCCCATCTTAAGGTATGAGCAGTACTTC. Combining the CDR3 with reference TRBV14 and TRBJ2-7 gives the whole variable domain EAGVTQFPSHSVIEKGQTVTLRCDPISGHDNLYWYRRVMGKEIKFLLHFVKESKQDESGMPNNRFLAERTGGTYSTLKVQPAELEDSGVYFCASSRDRIPILRYEQYFGPGTRLTVT.

The rearrangement links TRBV28 to TRBJ1-1; D ambiguous. The CDR3 has 14 amino acids. Trimming removed 7 bases from V and 6 bases from J, with 18 bases in between. CDR1 and CDR2 from the germline V gene are MDHEN and SYDVKM. This chain's CDR3 is CASTPLGGLAEAFF. The DNA for the CDR3 is TGTGCCAGCACCCCCCTGGGAGGGTTAGCTGAAGCTTTCTTT.

The chain has TRBV5-8 and TRBJ2-1; D unclear. The ends were cut back, 0 bases at V and 8 bases at J, with 9 bases in the middle. CDR1 is SGHTS and CDR2 is YDEGEE in the germline V gene. The CDR3 runs to 13 residues. CDR3 coding DNA: TGTGCCAGCAGCTTGGGGACCCGCGATGAGCAGTTCTTC. Protein sequence: CASSLGTRDEQFF.